This passage covers 22 T cell receptor beta chains from one sample sequenced in a study of blood T cell repertoires in COVID-19. The data were produced by immunoSEQ multiplex PCR, yet TCRdb's version contains in-frame clones alone and is incomplete. The sample has 130,000 to 150,000 clones, approximately 80% seen once. The sample comprised peripheral blood. The source of these receptors is a woman between 35 and 50 years old with active or convalescent COVID-19.

The chain carries TRBV19 and TRBJ2-1, with D possibly being TRBD2 (6 bases). Germline CDR1 and CDR2: LNHDA and SQIVND (reference sequence). V was clipped by 3 bases and J by 9 bases, with 9 bases between them. The CDR3 extends over 12 amino acids. CDR3 bases: TGTGCCAGTAGTATCCTGCGGGGTGAGCAGTTCTTC. Translating gives CASSILRGEQFF.

This chain connects TRBV5-6 to TRBJ1-3, with D unresolved. There are 14 residues in the CDR3. Trimming left V 5 bases short and J 0 bases short, with 9 bases between. In germline, CDR1 is SGHDT, CDR2 YYEEEE. This CDR3 is CASRERSSGNTIYF. The CDR3 DNA sequence: TGTGCCAGCAGAGAGCGGAGCTCTGGAAACACCATATATTTT.

V gene TRBV4-2 combines with J gene TRBJ1-2, with TRBD1 identical over 8 bases. Per germline, CDR1 LGHNA and CDR2 YNFKEQ. The CDR3 spans 16 residues. J was trimmed by 4 bases and V by 0 bases; bases with no gene match: 7. The CDR3 spells CASSQEPQDRAYGYTF. The CDR3 coding sequence is TGTGCCAGCAGCCAAGAGCCCCAGGACAGGGCCTATGGCTACACCTTC.

CDR3 sequence: CASRPMNGRGQYF. DNA for the CDR3: TGTGCCAGCAGACCTATGAACGGCAGGGGGCAGTACTTC. The chain has TRBV7-2 and TRBJ2-7; D might be TRBD1 (6 bases). The CDR3 is made up of 13 amino acids. The V and J ends lost 6 bases and 9 bases respectively, with 18 bases between them. The germline gives CDR1 SGHTA, CDR2 FQGNSA. The full variable domain, with the rest looked up from reference TRBV7-2 and TRBJ2-7, is GAGVSQSPSNKVTEKGKDVELRCDPISGHTALYWYRQSLGQGLEFLIYFQGNSAPDKSGLPSDRFSAERTGGSVSTLTIQRTQQEDSAVYLCASRPMNGRGQYFGPGTRLTVT.

V is TRBV28 and J is TRBJ2-7, with a possible D match to TRBD1 (5 bases). The V end was cut by 9 bases, the J end by 1 base, with 25 bases between. Germline lookup yields CDR1 MDHEN and CDR2 SYDVKM. CDR3 length: 17 amino acids. The CDR3 is CASHEYPTDVTSYEQYF. CDR3 in DNA: TGTGCCAGTCACGAATACCCGACAGACGTTACTTCCTACGAGCAGTACTTC.

This chain uses TRBV5-1 with TRBJ1-3; 10 nucleotides agree with TRBD1. Trimming took 3 bases from V and 4 from J; bases not matched to a gene: 4. The germline gives CDR1 SGHRS, CDR2 YFSETQ. The length of the CDR3 is 15 residues. The DNA for the CDR3 is TGCGCCAGCAGCTCTACGACAGGGGGCGGAAACACCATATATTTT. This encodes CASSSTTGGGNTIYF.

The rearrangement joins TRBV28 to TRBJ1-5; D possibly corresponds to TRBD1 (5 bases). Germline V gene data show CDR1 as MDHEN and CDR2 as SYDVKM. The CDR3 is 14 residues long. Trimming left V 8 bases short and J 6 bases short, with 17 bases between. CDR3 bases: TGTGCCAGCCTCGAGACGGGGGAGGGTCAGCCCCAGCATTTT. This gives the protein CASLETGEGQPQHF. Full variable domain (missing parts from reference TRBV28 and TRBJ1-5): DVKVTQSSRYLVKRTGEKVFLECVQDMDHENMFWYRQDPGLGLRLIYFSYDVKMKEKGDIPEGYSVSREKKERFSLILESASTNQTSMYLCASLETGEGQPQHFGDGTRLSIL.

This chain uses TRBV7-2 with TRBJ2-7; D is uncertain. Germline V gene data show CDR1 as SGHTA and CDR2 as FQGNSA. The V and J ends lost 4 bases and 12 bases respectively, with 13 bases between them. The CDR3 spans 11 residues. The CDR3 loop is CASSYEAPPYF. The DNA of the CDR3 is TGTGCCAGCAGCTACGAGGCCCCCCCGTACTTC.

In the case of this clone: Other DNA sequences in the same sample also yield this CDR3. V and J are TRBV7-9 and TRBJ1-5, with D perhaps matching TRBD1 (5 bases). Germline V gene lookup returns CDR1 SEHNR and CDR2 FQNEAQ (reference sequence). The CDR3 sequence is 14 residues long. V lost 0 bases, J lost 2 bases, and 5 bases lay in between. The CDR3 DNA reads as TGTGCCAGCAGCTTAGCAGGGGGCAATCAGCCCCAGCATTTT. As protein: CASSLAGGNQPQHF.

The rearrangement uses TRBV29-1 and TRBJ2-7; D possibly corresponds to TRBD2 (5 bases). This CDR3 contains 12 residues. Trimming shortened V by 0 bases and J by 7 bases, and 10 bases separated the two germline ends. Germline lookup yields CDR1 SQVTM and CDR2 ANQGSEA. The CDR3 sequence is CSVEELAKEQYF. The CDR3 DNA follows: TGCAGCGTTGAAGAGCTAGCTAAAGAGCAGTACTTC.

CDR3 DNA: TGTGCCACCAGTGATTCCAGGGGGCCGCTACCCCAGCATTTT. This codes for CATSDSRGPLPQHF. V gene TRBV24-1 combines with J gene TRBJ1-5, with 8 bases identical to TRBD1. Germline V CDR1 and CDR2: KGHDR, SFDVKD. CDR3 length: 14 amino acids. The V and J ends lost 2 bases and 10 bases, in that order; junction bases with no gene match: 6.

The chain couples TRBV6-6 to TRBJ2-7; 8 positions agree with TRBD2. V dropped 1 base and J dropped 7; count of bases not matched to a gene: 12. The CDR3 length is 16 residues. Germline CDR1 MNHNY, CDR2 SVGAGI (reference sequence). Here the CDR3 DNA reads TGTGCCAGCAGTTACTTCGGGGGGGGTGCCGGGATAGAGCAGTACTTC. Translated, it gives CASSYFGGGAGIEQYF.

V and J are TRBV6-6 and TRBJ2-1, with 10 bases matching TRBD2. The germline CDR1 and CDR2 sequences are MNHNY and SVGAGI (reference sequence). V trimming: 5 bases; J trimming: 12 bases; junction bases outside the gene matches: 22. The CDR3 consists of 18 residues. The CDR3 loop is CASSRWLAGEASGSGQFF. The CDR3 DNA is TGTGCCAGCAGTCGATGGCTTGCAGGGGAGGCTAGCGGGAGCGGGCAGTTCTTC.

The chain has TRBV14 and TRBJ2-1, with a tentative D call TRBD2 (6 bases). V was trimmed by 6 bases and J by 6 bases, leaving 12 bases between them. The CDR3 loop spans 13 amino acids. Germline values: CDR1 SGHDN, CDR2 FVKESK. This chain's CDR3 is CASRTSGGNEQFF. The CDR3, as DNA: TGTGCCAGCAGGACATCCGGGGGCAATGAGCAGTTCTTC.

CDR3 amino acids: CSVAGQGNFPNTEAFF. CDR3 in DNA: TGCAGCGTTGCGGGACAGGGTAATTTTCCGAACACTGAAGCTTTCTTT. V gene TRBV29-1 combines with J gene TRBJ1-1; TRBD1 agrees at 9 bases. J was trimmed by 1 base and V by 4 bases; bases with no gene match: 10. The germline V gene has CDR1 SQVTM and CDR2 ANQGSEA. This CDR3 spans 16 amino acids.

The chain employs TRBV28 and TRBJ2-1; no clear D gene. The germline gives CDR1 MDHEN, CDR2 SYDVKM. The CDR3 contains 18 residues. V was trimmed by 1 base and J by 0 bases, leaving 16 bases between them. The CDR3 spells CASSLLLPGESSYNEQFF. The CDR3 coding sequence is TGTGCCAGCAGTTTATTGCTTCCCGGTGAAAGCTCCTACAATGAGCAGTTCTTC.

V gene TRBV7-9 combines with J gene TRBJ1-5, with 7 nucleotides matching TRBD1. CDR1 and CDR2 (germline): SEHNR, FQNEAQ (reference sequence). V dropped 5 bases and J dropped 3; count of bases not matched to a gene: 4. The CDR3 sequence is 14 residues long. CDR3 in amino acids: CASSRQGNNQPQHF. The CDR3 DNA reads TGTGCCAGCAGCCGACAGGGTAACAATCAGCCCCAGCATTTT.

J is TRBJ1-1 and V is TRBV20-1; 8 nucleotides align to TRBD1. J gave up 4 bases and V 6 bases, and 19 bases lay outside the gene matches. Germline CDR1 DFQATT, CDR2 SNEGSKA (reference sequence). The CDR3 is 17 amino acids. DNA for the CDR3: TGCAGTGCCAGTAGAGGACAGGGAATCCCGTTGGGCACTGAAGCTTTCTTT. Protein: CSASRGQGIPLGTEAFF.

The rearrangement joins TRBV10-2 to TRBJ2-2, with TRBD1 as a possible D gene (5 bases). This CDR3 comprises 14 residues. V was pared by 5 bases and J by 0 bases, with 7 bases between. Germline V gene data show CDR1 as WSHSY and CDR2 as SAAADI. Here the CDR3 reads CASSPTANTGELFF. The CDR3 DNA is TGCGCCAGCAGTCCGACAGCGAACACCGGGGAGCTGTTTTTT.

This clone showed up just once. The V and J genes are TRBV28 and TRBJ2-5; 9 bases align to TRBD2. CDR1 MDHEN and CDR2 SYDVKM come from the germline V gene. CDR3 length equals 19 residues. Trimming took 3 bases from V and 0 from J; bases not matched to a gene: 14. The CDR3 DNA reads TGTGCCAGCAGTTTGATCAGGCTTTCACCTAGCGGGGACCAAGAGACCCAGTACTTC. Its translation is CASSLIRLSPSGDQETQYF.

V and J are TRBV6-5 and TRBJ1-1; no firm D call. V shed 0 bases and J shed 0 bases, with 11 bases lying between them. This CDR3 region has 16 residues. Germline values: CDR1 MNHEY, CDR2 SVGAGI. CDR3 in DNA: TGTGCCAGCAGTTACTCGTTGAACACCATGAACACTGAAGCTTTCTTT. Translated, it gives CASSYSLNTMNTEAFF.

The rearrangement uses TRBV6-5 and TRBJ1-1; no reliable D call. Germline V gene sequence: CDR1 MNHEY, CDR2 SVGAGI. V lost 0 bases and J 3 bases, leaving 11 bases between the germline ends. The CDR3 is 15 amino acids. The CDR3: CASSYSRRAYTEAFF. The CDR3 nucleotides are TGTGCCAGCAGTTACTCAAGGCGGGCCTACACTGAAGCTTTCTTT.